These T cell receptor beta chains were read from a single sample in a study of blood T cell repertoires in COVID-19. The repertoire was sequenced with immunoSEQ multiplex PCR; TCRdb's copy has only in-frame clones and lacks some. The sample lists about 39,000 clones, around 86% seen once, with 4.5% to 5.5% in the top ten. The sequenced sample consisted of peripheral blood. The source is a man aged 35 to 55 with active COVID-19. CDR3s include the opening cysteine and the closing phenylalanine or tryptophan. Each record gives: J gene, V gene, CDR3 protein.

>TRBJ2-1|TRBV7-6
CASSPVEGGTYNEQFF
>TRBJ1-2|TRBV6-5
CASSHLTGGFGYTF
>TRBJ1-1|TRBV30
CAWDGQGTEAFF
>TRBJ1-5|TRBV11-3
CASSWTGGGSNQPQHF
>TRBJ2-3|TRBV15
CATSRDTGPSREKADTQYF
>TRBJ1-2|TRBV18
CASSRTGGSGYTF
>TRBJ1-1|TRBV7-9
CASSMPGTGGTEAFF
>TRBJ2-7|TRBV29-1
CSVRTGTINEQYF
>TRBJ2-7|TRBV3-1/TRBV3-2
CASSHLDRDAYEQYF
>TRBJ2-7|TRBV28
CASSSPGSSYEQYF
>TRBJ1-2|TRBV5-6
CASSLVQGAGGYTF
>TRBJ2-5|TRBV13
CASSSGPGLPEETQYF
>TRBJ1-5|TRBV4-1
CASSQGRTDSNQPQHF
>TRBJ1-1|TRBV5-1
CASSPSGTGDTEAFF